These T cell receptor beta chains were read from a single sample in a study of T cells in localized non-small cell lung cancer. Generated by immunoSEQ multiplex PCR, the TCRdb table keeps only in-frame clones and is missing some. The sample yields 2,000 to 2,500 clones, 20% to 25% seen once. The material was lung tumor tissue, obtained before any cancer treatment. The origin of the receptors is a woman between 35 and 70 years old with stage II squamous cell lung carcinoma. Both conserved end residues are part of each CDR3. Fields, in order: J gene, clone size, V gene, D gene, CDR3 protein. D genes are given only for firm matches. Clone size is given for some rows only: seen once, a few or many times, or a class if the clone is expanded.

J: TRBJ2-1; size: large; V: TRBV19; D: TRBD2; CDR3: CASSIGTSGSLRSYNEQFF
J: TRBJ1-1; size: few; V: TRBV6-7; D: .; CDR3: CAISEYDEAFF
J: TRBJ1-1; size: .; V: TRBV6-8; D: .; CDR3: CASSDPGPYTEAFF
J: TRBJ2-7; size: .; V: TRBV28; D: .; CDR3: CASSLWTSHEQYF
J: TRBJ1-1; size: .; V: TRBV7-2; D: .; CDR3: CASSLSGYTEAFF
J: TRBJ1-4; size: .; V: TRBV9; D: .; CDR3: CASSSTGSRNEKLFF
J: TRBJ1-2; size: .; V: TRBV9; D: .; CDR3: CASRSQGGNYGYTF
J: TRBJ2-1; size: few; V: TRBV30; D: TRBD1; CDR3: CACAPGQGYNEQFF
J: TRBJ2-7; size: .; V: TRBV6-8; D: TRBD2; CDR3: CASRRTSGREKQYF
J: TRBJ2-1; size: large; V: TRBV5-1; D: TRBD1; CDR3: CASSGVERTGYYNEQFF
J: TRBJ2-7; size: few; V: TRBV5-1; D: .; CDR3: CASSSLQAVANEQYF
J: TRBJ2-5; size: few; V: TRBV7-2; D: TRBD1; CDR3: CASSSTGQETQYF
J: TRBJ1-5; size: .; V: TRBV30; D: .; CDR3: CAWRPGALGNQPQHF
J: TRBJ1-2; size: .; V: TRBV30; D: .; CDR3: CAWSYRKTYGYTF
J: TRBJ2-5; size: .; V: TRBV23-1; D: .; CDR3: CASSIQGQETQYF
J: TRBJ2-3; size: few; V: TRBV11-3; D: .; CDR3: CASTAGASAYRTDTQYF
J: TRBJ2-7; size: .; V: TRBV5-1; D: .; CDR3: CASSGGGGINYEQYF
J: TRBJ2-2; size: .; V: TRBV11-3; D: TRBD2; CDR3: CASSFSSGRAQTGELFF
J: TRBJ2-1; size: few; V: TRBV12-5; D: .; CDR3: CASGLVLGNEQFF
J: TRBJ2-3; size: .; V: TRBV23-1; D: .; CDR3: CASSLREYPSTDTQYF
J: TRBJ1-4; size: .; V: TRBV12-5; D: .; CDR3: CASGLDIATNEKLFF
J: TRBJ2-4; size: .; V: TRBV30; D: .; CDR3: CAWATGQISLAKNIQYF
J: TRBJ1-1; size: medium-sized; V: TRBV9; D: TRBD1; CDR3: CASSVSGTGTEAFF
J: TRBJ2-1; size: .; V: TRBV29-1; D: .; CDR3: CSVEGGNNGGDNEQFF
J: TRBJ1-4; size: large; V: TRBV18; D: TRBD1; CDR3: CASSRGGAEEKLFF
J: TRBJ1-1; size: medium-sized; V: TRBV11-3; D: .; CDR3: CASSPRRAGTEAFF
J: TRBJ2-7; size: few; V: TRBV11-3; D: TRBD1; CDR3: CASSGSGTGISEQYF
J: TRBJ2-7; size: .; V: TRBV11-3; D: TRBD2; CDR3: CASSTGLAEVGEQYF
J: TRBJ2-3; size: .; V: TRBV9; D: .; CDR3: CASSLGEFGDTQYF
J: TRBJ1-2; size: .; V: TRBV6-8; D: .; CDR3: CASREGDRGYTF
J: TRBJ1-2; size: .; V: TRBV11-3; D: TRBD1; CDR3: CASSLTPGGGYGYTF
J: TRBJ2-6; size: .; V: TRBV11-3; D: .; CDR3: CASSRDNSGANVLTF
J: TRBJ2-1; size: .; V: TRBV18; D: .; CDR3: CASSPGLNEQFF
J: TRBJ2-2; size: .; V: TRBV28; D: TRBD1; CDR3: CASRPGDRVIEGELFF
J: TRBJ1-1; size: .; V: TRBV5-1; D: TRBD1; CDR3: CASSLRSGTGLGDTEAFF
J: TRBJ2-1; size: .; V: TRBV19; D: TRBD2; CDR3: CASSQGGLAGDDNEQFF
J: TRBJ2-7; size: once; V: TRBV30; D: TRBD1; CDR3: CACDRGQDEQYF
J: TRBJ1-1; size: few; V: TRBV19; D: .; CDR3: CASSITGNTEAFF
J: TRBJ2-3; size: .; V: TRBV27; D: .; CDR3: CASSLDLKQDTQYF
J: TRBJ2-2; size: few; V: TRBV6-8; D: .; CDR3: CASSFRGMNTGELFF
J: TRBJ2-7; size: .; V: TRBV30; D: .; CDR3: CAWSIRGPPYEQYF
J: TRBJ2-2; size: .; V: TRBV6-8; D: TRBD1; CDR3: CASSGPGQVNTGELFF
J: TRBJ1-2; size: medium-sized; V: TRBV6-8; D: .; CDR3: CASSYSGGSHGYTF
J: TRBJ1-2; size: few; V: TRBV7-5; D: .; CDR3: CASSSWLDSANYGYTF
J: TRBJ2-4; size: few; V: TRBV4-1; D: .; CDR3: CASSQEGGGALNIQYF
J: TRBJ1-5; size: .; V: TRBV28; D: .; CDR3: CASSSSSGRNQPQHF
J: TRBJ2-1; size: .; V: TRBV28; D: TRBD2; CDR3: CASSRLAGVVSSYNEQFF
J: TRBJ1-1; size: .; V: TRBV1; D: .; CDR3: CASSQEPQGVMNTEAFF
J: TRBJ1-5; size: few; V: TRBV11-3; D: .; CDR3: CASSDVLTGRGANQPQHF
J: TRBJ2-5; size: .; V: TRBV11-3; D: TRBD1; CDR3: CASSKDRGLETQYF
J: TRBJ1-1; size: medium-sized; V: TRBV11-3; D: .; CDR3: CASSSMGGRTEAFF
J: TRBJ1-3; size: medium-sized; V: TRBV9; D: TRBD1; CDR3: CASSPTGTGAGNTIYF
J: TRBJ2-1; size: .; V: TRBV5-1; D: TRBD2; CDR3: CASSSGLAGGENNEQFF